This TCR beta chain was documented in a study of T-cell memory formation after mild COVID-19. Across the whole study: TCR clusters were mostly donor specific. Whole-study results and caveats: Clones shrinking between day 15 and 85 showed a balanced CD4/CD8 split, and those that grew later tilted toward CD4+. Within pre-infection memory, some responding clones were found, suggesting cross-reactive memory joined.

Barcoded TCR alpha and TCR beta cDNA libraries with UMIs came from 5'RACE using constant-segment primers. TCRdb analysed the 5' RACE reads with MiXCR anew, one entry per CDR3 protein. The table records 500,000 to 650,000 distinct CDR3 sequences, 20% to 25% of them present only once. The CDR3 runs 16 residues. The V end was cut by 4 bases, the J end by 3 bases, with 17 bases between. CDR1 ENHRY and CDR2 SYGVKD come from the germline V gene. This clonotype was found many times. Its antigen is unidentified. Sequenced: PBMCs or a T cell subset sorted from them (not recorded which). The V call is TRBV10-3, the J call TRBJ2-3; D is ambiguous. This sequence originates from an adult woman who had mild COVID-19 (a few samples of this study predate the infection). Cell type and time point are not known. The DNA for the CDR3 is TGTGCCATCAGTGGGTCCACCCAGGCGCGGACAGATACGCAGTATTTT. It encodes CAISGSTQARTDTQYF.